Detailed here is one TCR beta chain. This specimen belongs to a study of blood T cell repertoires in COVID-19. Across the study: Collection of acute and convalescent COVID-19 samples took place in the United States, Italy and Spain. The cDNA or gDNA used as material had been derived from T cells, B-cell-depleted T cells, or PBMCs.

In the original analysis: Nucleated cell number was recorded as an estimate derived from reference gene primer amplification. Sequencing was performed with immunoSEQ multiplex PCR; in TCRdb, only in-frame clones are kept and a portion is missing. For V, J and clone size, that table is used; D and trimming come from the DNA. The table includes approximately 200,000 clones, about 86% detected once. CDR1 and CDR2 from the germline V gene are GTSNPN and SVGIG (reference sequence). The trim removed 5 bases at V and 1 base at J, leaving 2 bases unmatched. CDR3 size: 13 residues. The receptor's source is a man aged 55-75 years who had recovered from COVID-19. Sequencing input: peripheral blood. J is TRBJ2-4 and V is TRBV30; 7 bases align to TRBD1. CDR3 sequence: CAWAQGAKNIQYF. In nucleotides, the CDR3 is TGTGCCTGGGCACAGGGGGCCAAAAACATTCAGTACTTC. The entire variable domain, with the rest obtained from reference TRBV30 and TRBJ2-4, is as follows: SQTIHQWPATLVQPVGSPLSLECTVEGTSNPNLYWYRQAAGRGLQLLFYSVGIGQISSEVPQNLSASRPQDRQFILSSKKLLLSDSGFYLCAWAQGAKNIQYFGAGTRLSVL.